The present entry profiles one TCR beta chain with its context. Its antigen specificity is not known. No base quality values were provided; no much bigger clone lies one nucleotide off. This sample was included in a study of graft-versus-host responses after intestinal transplantation (TCRdb year 2021). In the study overall: Recipients received multivisceral, liver-intestinal, or isolated intestinal transplants. Donor T cell macrochimerism was defined as a peak of at least 4% donor T cells among recipient peripheral blood mononuclear cells. To identify alloreactive clones, pre-transplant mixed lymphocyte reaction products were sequenced and compared with unstimulated pre-transplant donor and recipient T cells. Every recipient was given anti-thymocyte globulin induction, then maintenance tacrolimus and steroids for roughly 3 years. Of the roughly 24 intestinal transplant recipients enrolled in the cohort, one of whom was a retransplant, a few patients without pretransplant specimens were excluded. After intestinal transplantation, graft-versus-host and host-versus-graft alloreactive T cell clones in the graft, circulation and bone marrow were tracked using bulk TCR-beta CDR3 sequencing. Rather than being sequenced by the commercial service, samples from a few later patients were sequenced in-house on an Illumina MiSeq and processed with MiXCR.

Preparation of the library involved the immunoSEQ multiplex PCR assay. For most patients, genomic DNA was isolated using the Qiagen DNeasy Blood and Tissue Kit and was shipped frozen to Adaptive Biotechnologies for TCR sequencing. For most patients, high-throughput TCR-beta CDR3 sequencing of genomic DNA was performed by Adaptive Biotechnologies. The authors processed their data as follows. Adaptive's ImmunoSEQ software was the source of the TCR sequencing data for 18 patients, while three other patients were processed with MiXCR and VDJtools. CD4 versus CD8 sorting errors were corrected by removing sequences found in both subsets at a frequency ratio below 5:1. Because the origin of CDR3 nucleotide sequences shared between donor and recipient could not be assigned, those sequences were removed. To count as alloreactive, a clone needed at least 2-fold expansion over unstimulated cells and a minimum CFSE-low frequency of 0.002% (template counts) or 0.001% (read counts). Clones detected in sequenced pre-transplant spleen, lymph node, or MLR CFSE-low populations of the donor or recipient were defined as mappable. The cumulative frequency of alloreactive clones was calculated as a percentage of all sequences, weighted by copy number. TCRdb's version of the immuneACCESS table is confined to in-frame rearrangements and falls short of the full clone set. An unresolved V gene accounts for under half of the shortfall where checked; the remainder is of unknown origin. V and J calls and clone size come straight from that table; D and trimming were deduced from the DNA. A total of some 120,000 clones appear in this sample, approximately 92% of them only once. Around 0.15% of the sample belongs to the ten largest clones.

The time point label, as the study defines it: cells obtained before transplantation from donor or recipient. CD3+CD4+ and CD3+CD8+ populations were FACS-sorted from unstimulated pre-transplant donor and recipient cells taken from spleen or lymph nodes. Per the germline V gene, MNHEY is the CDR1 and SVGAGI is the CDR2. Relative to germline, V is 5 bases shorter and J is 7 bases shorter, with 9 bases between their ends. Its CDR3 holds 12 amino acids, cysteine through phenylalanine. Here the CDR3 DNA is all that survives: 36 bases in frame from base 1. General conclusions and limits of the study: Early after transplant, peak levels of circulating GvH clones were found to be associated with declines in HvG clones. GvH clones were detected in recipient bone marrow, and some appeared earlier in ileal mucosa or blood, consistent with an intestinal mucosal origin. The conclusions were limited by the relatively low number and heterogeneity of the intestinal transplant patients. In patients with donor T cell macrochimerism, the allografts had high GvH to HvG T cell clonal ratios.

The chain is made from TRBV6-5 and TRBJ1-5, with the identity of the D gene unclear. The material was unstimulated CD4+ T cells sorted from spleen or lymph node cells, obtained before intestinal transplant. This sequence originates from a human donor who received an intestinal transplant. The CDR3 sequence is CASSNLVQPQHF. The base sequence is TGTGCCAGCAGTAACCTAGTCCAGCCCCAGCATTTT.